This entry lists 20 T cell receptor beta chains sequenced from one sample in a study of T cell responses to AZD1222 COVID-19 vaccine. The data were produced by immunoSEQ multiplex PCR, yet TCRdb's version contains in-frame clones alone and is incomplete. Of some 100,000 clones in the sample, roughly 89% were seen once. Sequencing was performed on peripheral blood, taken on day 0 of AZD1222 vaccination. These receptors came from an adult in good health.

This clone turned up a few times. The chain employs TRBV7-2 and TRBJ2-1; 7 nucleotides line up with TRBD1. V lost 6 bases to trimming and J lost 9 bases; unmatched junction nucleotides: 11. The germline gives CDR1 SGHTA, CDR2 FQGNSA. This CDR3 contains 14 residues. The CDR3 DNA reads TGTGCCAGCAGGTTTCTCGACAGGGTCGGTGAGCAGTTCTTC. Translated: CASRFLDRVGEQFF.

The V call is TRBV6-1, the J call TRBJ2-5, with TRBD1 as a possible D gene (5 bases). From germline, CDR1 is MNHNS and CDR2 SASEGT. V was pared by 2 bases and J by 5 bases, with 15 bases between. This CDR3 comprises 15 residues. The CDR3 DNA reads TGTGCCAGCAGTGAAACTTCCGCAGGGCGGGAGACCCAGTACTTC. This sequence encodes CASSETSAGRETQYF.

The chain has TRBV7-3 and TRBJ1-1; 9 nucleotides agree with TRBD1. With V trimmed by 5 bases and J by 4 bases, 2 bases remained unmatched. The germline V gene encodes CDR1 SGHTA and CDR2 FQGTGA. This CDR3 comprises 13 residues. CDR3 region: CASSQTGGTEAFF. The CDR3 DNA sequence: TGTGCCAGCAGCCAGACAGGGGGCACTGAAGCTTTCTTT.

The chain employs TRBV7-8 and TRBJ1-1; no reliable D call. The germline V gene encodes CDR1 SGHVS and CDR2 FQNEAQ. This CDR3 has 13 amino acids. V was pared by 2 bases and J by 1 base, with 5 bases between. CDR3 sequence reads: CASSLSGNTEAFF. CDR3 DNA: TGTGCCAGCAGCTTATCGGGGAACACTGAAGCTTTCTTT.

The rearrangement joins TRBV18 to TRBJ1-5, with D unclear. V dropped 3 bases and J dropped 0 bases, with 12 bases sitting between them. Germline values: CDR1 KGHSH, CDR2 LQKENI. CDR3 length equals 16 residues. CDR3 sequence reads: CASSPGTAVSNQPQHF. CDR3 nucleotide sequence: TGTGCCAGCTCACCGGGAACAGCCGTTAGCAATCAGCCCCAGCATTTT.

This clone was picked up one time. The CDR3 protein is CAIRPGQGHTDTQYF. Written as DNA, the CDR3 is TGTGCCATCAGACCCGGACAGGGCCACACAGATACGCAGTATTTT. V gene TRBV10-3 combines with J gene TRBJ2-3; 8 nucleotides match TRBD1. Germline CDR1 and CDR2: ENHRY and SYGVKD. V shed 6 bases and J 2 bases; nucleotides not matched to a gene: 7. This CDR3 comprises 15 residues.

The CDR3 spells CASSLTTDLNSPLHF. Written as DNA, the CDR3 is TGCGCCAGCAGTTTGACGACAGACCTTAATTCACCCCTCCACTTT. The chain links TRBV5-1 to TRBJ1-6, with D possibly TRBD1 on 5 matching bases. Trimming took 5 bases from V and 6 from J, leaving 15 bases between them. Germline V gene data show CDR1 as SGHRS and CDR2 as YFSETQ. The CDR3 runs to 15 residues.

The V call is TRBV7-8, the J call TRBJ2-7; 7 bases are a match to TRBD2. The length of the CDR3 is 14 residues. V gave up 4 bases and J gave up 3 bases; unmatched junction bases: 6. Germline assignment: CDR1 SGHVS and CDR2 FQNEAQ. CDR3 loop: CASSSLGLSYEQYF. The CDR3 DNA sequence: TGTGCCAGCAGCTCACTGGGACTAAGCTACGAGCAGTACTTC.

V gene TRBV6-2 or TRBV6-3 combines with J gene TRBJ2-1, with unresolved D. Germline CDR1 MNHEY, CDR2 SVGEGT. The CDR3 is 15 residues long. Trimming stripped 0 bases from V and 7 bases from J, with 13 bases between. CDR3 in amino acids: CASSYSGSRANEQFF. Here the CDR3 DNA reads TGTGCCAGCAGTTACTCGGGATCCCGAGCAAATGAGCAGTTCTTC.

The V and J genes are TRBV9 and TRBJ2-7; possible D gene TRBD1, 5 bases. Per the germline V gene, CDR1 is SGDLS and CDR2 is YYNGEE. The V end lost 2 bases, the J end lost 2 bases, and 11 bases lay between the germline ends. CDR3 size: 14 residues. CDR3 amino acids: CASSVDIRAYEQYF. CDR3 in DNA: TGTGCCAGCAGCGTGGACATAAGAGCCTACGAGCAGTACTTC.

This clone was seen more than once but under ten times. Germline is not matched at one junction end, which may reflect a read error. The V call is TRBV7-7, the J call TRBJ1-2; D ambiguous. Germline CDR1 SSHAT, CDR2 FNYEAQ (reference sequence). The CDR3 loop spans 19 amino acids. The CDR3 bases are TGTGCTAGCAGCTTAGAGGATACCCTTAGAGATTTACAGACCTATGGCTACACCTTC. Translated: CASSLEDTLRDLQTYGYTF.

The chain employs TRBV15 and TRBJ2-1, with 8 bases that match TRBD1. The CDR3 has 18 amino acids. From germline, CDR1 is LNHNV and CDR2 YYDKDF (reference sequence). V lost 0 bases and J lost 8; bases outside the gene matches: 15. CDR3 coding DNA: TGTGCCACCAGCAGAGAGGGGACCACAGGGGGTTGGCAATATGAGCAGTTCTTC. This codes for CATSREGTTGGWQYEQFF.

This chain links TRBV6-1 with TRBJ1-1; perhaps TRBD1 as D (6 bases). CDR3 size: 14 residues. Trimming pared 1 base from V and 11 bases from J, leaving 17 bases between. The germline V gene encodes CDR1 MNHNS and CDR2 SASEGT. CDR3 DNA: TGTGCCAGCAGTGAAGAACGTAGGGGGGTGAAGGCTTTCTTT. Protein sequence: CASSEERRGVKAFF.

The V and J genes are TRBV16 and TRBJ1-2; D possibly corresponds to TRBD1 (6 bases). The CDR3 is 16 amino acids. Trimming shortened V by 8 bases and J by 0 bases, and 19 bases separated the two germline ends. Looked up from germline, CDR1 is KGHSY and CDR2 is FQNENV. The CDR3 nucleotides are TGTGCCAGCCGACCTGGGGGGCAGGGTGCTAACTATGGCTACACCTTC. As protein: CASRPGGQGANYGYTF.

V is TRBV6-2 or TRBV6-3 and J is TRBJ2-3; possibly TRBD2 for D (5 bases). V lost 0 bases, J lost 4 bases, and 8 bases lay in between. This CDR3 spans 14 amino acids. Germline V gene lookup returns CDR1 MNHEY and CDR2 SVGEGT. The CDR3 DNA reads as TGTGCCAGCAGTTACTCGGGGAGTCCAGATACGCAGTATTTT. Amino acid sequence: CASSYSGSPDTQYF.

CDR3: CASSVQDRGSETQYF. The CDR3 DNA sequence: TGTGCCAGCAGCGTTCAGGACAGGGGGTCAGAGACCCAGTACTTC. This chain links TRBV9 with TRBJ2-5, with TRBD1 identical over 10 bases. There are 15 residues in the CDR3. CDR1 is SGDLS and CDR2 is YYNGEE in the germline V gene. V trimming: 2 bases; J trimming: 4 bases; junction bases outside the gene matches: 5.

The J gene is TRBJ2-7, the V gene TRBV11-2; D may match TRBD1 or TRBD2 (6 bases each). CDR3 length: 14 residues. The germline V and J ends were trimmed by 1 base and 4 bases, with 11 bases remaining between them. Germline loops: CDR1 SGHAT, CDR2 FQNNGV. In nucleotides, the CDR3 is TGTGCCAGCAGCTTAGGAACAGGGAGGTACGAGCAGTACTTC. It codes for CASSLGTGRYEQYF.

The chain has TRBV6-1 and TRBJ1-5; no definite D call. This CDR3 is 16 amino acids long. Trimming took off 0 bases at V and 0 bases at J, with 9 bases between the two ends. CDR1 and CDR2 from the germline V gene are MNHNS and SASEGT. CDR3 region: CASSEAVSVSNQPQHF. CDR3 nucleotides: TGTGCCAGCAGTGAAGCGGTGAGCGTTAGCAATCAGCCCCAGCATTTT.

The chain uses TRBV6-2 or TRBV6-3 and TRBJ2-1, with 8 bases aligning to TRBD1. The germline CDR1 and CDR2 sequences are MNHEY and SVGEGT. The CDR3 contains 15 residues. V lost 4 bases, J lost 1 base, and 3 bases stayed unmatched. In DNA form, the CDR3 reads TGTGCCAGCAGTTTTCAGGGGGCATCCTACAATGAGCAGTTCTTC. Protein product: CASSFQGASYNEQFF.

The V gene is TRBV7-2, the J gene TRBJ1-1, with no clear D. CDR1 is SGHTA and CDR2 is FQGNSA in the germline V gene. The CDR3 is 14 amino acids. V gave up 4 bases and J gave up 1 base, with 10 bases separating them. This CDR3 is CASSSESRNTEAFF. For the CDR3, the DNA is TGTGCCAGCAGCTCAGAGAGTCGGAACACTGAAGCTTTCTTT.